This note documents a single TCR beta chain sequence. The data belong to a study of spatial heterogeneity in lung cancer. At the level of the study: The average count in raw reads for each unique TCR and UMI combination exceeded 9.5 appearances.

Indicated time point: blood at routine non-recurrence follow-up after resection. Whole RNA came from tumor, nontumor lung or frozen PBMC and was sequenced without being sorted. CDR3 length: 18 amino acids. V was clipped by 5 bases and J by 2 bases; unmatched bases: 12. Germline CDR1 is LNHNV and CDR2 is YYDKDF (reference sequence). TCRdb reanalysed the 5' RACE reads using MiXCR and keeps one entry per CDR3 protein. The sample carries 50,000 to 60,000 distinct CDR3 sequences, roughly 7% recorded once. The receptor was derived from a female donor with early-stage non-small cell lung cancer. Here the sequenced sample was PBMCs, taken at follow-up. This chain joins TRBV15 and TRBJ1-1; 12 nucleotides align to TRBD1. The CDR3 loop is CATSGDRDRGRTNTEAFF. In DNA form, the CDR3 reads TGTGCCACCAGCGGCGACCGGGACAGGGGGCGGACTAACACTGAAGCTTTCTTT.